This T cell receptor beta chain was sequenced during a study of shared clonotypes between healthy human individuals. The repertoire was sequenced with immunoSEQ multiplex PCR; TCRdb's copy has only in-frame clones and lacks some. The table lists approximately 180,000 clones, approximately 92% of them singletons, with 0.067% in the top ten. The ends lost 7 bases at V and 5 bases at J; junction bases unmatched: 10. Germline values: CDR1 SNHLY, CDR2 FYNNEI. The CDR3 is made up of 14 amino acids. The chain employs TRBV2 and TRBJ1-1, with 7 bases matching TRBD1. The clonotype comes from a woman in her 30s in good health. Material for sequencing was naive CD4+ T cells sorted from blood. The sample's subset: CD45RA+ positively selected. DNA of the CDR3: TGTGCCAGCATCGGAAGGGGGCGGTGGACTGAAGCTTTCTTT. Translated, it gives CASIGRGRWTEAFF. The entire variable domain, with the rest obtained from reference TRBV2 and TRBJ1-1, is as follows: EPEVTQTPSHQVTQMGQEVILRCVPISNHLYFYWYRQILGQKVEFLVSFYNNEISEKSEIFDDQFSVERPDGSNFTLKIRSTKLEDSAMYFCASIGRGRWTEAFFGQGTRLTVV.